Detailed here is one T cell receptor beta chain. The antigen is undetermined. This sample is part of a study of graft-versus-host responses after intestinal transplantation. The overall study: After anti-thymocyte globulin induction, recipients took tacrolimus and steroids for three to four years.

Only in-frame clones appear in the TCRdb table, and some are missing; sequencing was by immunoSEQ multiplex PCR. The sample holds tens of thousands of clones; roughly 90% are singletons and the top ten take around 0.11%. The length of the CDR3 is 14 residues. V lost 7 bases, J lost 1 base, and 14 bases lay in between. Germline CDR1 reads SGHRS; CDR2 reads YFSETQ. Notes on the study in general: The study found high graft-versus-host to host-versus-graft clonal ratios in allografts of patients with graft-donor T cell macrochimerism. Detection of GvH clones occurred in recipient marrow, and some had their first appearance in ileum or blood. Early HvG declines after transplant were associated with peak circulating GvH clone levels.

This clonotype was sampled from a human donor who received an intestinal transplant. The sequencing here drew on unstimulated CD4+ T cells sorted from spleen or lymph node cells, taken before intestinal transplant. The rearrangement uses TRBV5-1 and TRBJ2-5, with D perhaps matching TRBD2 (6 bases). CDR3 amino acids: CASCRETTQETQYF. CDR3 bases: TGCGCCAGCTGTCGGGAGACTACCCAAGAGACCCAGTACTTC.